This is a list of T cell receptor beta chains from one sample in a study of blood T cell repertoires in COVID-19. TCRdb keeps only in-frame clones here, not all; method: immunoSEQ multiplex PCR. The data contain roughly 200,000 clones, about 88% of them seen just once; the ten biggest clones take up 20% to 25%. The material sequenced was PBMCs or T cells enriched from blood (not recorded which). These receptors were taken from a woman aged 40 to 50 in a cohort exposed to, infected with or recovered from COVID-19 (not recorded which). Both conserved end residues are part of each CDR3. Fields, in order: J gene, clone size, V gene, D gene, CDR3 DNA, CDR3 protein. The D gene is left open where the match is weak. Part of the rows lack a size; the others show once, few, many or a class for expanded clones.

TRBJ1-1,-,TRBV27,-,TGTGCCAGCAGTTTAAATGGGGGGACTGAAGCTTTCTTT,CASSLNGGTEAFF
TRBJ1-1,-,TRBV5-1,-,TGCGCCAGCAGTGTTTATATCGGACAGCAAGCTTTCTTT,CASSVYIGQQAFF
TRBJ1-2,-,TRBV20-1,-,TGCAGTGCATCCGGGATGTATGGCTACACCTTC,CSASGMYGYTF
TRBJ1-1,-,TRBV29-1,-,TGCAGCGTGCGGGTCGGGGGTAACACTGAAGCTTTCTTT,CSVRVGGNTEAFF
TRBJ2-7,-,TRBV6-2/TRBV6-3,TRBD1,TGTGCCAGCAGTTACTCGAGACAGGGAGTCGACGAGCAGTACTTC,CASSYSRQGVDEQYF
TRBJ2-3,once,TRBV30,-,TGTGCCTGGAGCTTGGCCAACACAGATACGCAGTATTTT,CAWSLANTDTQYF
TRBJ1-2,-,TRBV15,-,TGTGCCACCAGCAGAGTAGGCGGGGACTATGGCTACACCTTC,CATSRVGGDYGYTF
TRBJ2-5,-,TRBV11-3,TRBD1,TGTGCCAGCAGTCGACAGGGGGCATTCTGGAAGACCCAGTACTTC,CASSRQGAFWKTQYF
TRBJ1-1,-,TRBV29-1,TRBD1,TGCAGCGGCCAAGGAGAGGGGGCCACTGAAGCTTTCTTT,CSGQGEGATEAFF
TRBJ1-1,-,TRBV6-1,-,TGTGCCAGCAGTGTATGGGCAGGGGCGGCGGACACTGAAGCTTTCTTT,CASSVWAGAADTEAFF
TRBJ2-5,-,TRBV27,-,TGTGCCAGCAGTTCGTCAGAGACCCAGTACTTC,CASSSSETQYF
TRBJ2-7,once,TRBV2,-,TGTGCCAGCAGTCGTACAGGGACCCTTTCGTACGAGCAGTACTTC,CASSRTGTLSYEQYF
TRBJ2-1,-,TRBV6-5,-,TGTGCCAGCAGTCAACAGGATGGGTCCTACAATGAGCAGTTCTTC,CASSQQDGSYNEQFF
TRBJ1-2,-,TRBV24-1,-,TGTGCCACCGCTCTCGGGACATTTTACTATGGCTACACCTTC,CATALGTFYYGYTF
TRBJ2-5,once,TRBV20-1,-,TGCAGTGCTAGTGATTCGAGCGTCTCCTATCTGGGAGAGACCCAGTACTTC,CSASDSSVSYLGETQYF
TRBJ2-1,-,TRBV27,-,TGTGCCAGCAGGGACAGTCACAATGAGCAGTTCTTC,CASRDSHNEQFF
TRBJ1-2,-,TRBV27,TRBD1,TGTGCCAGCAGCCGTCGGGGGACAGGGGGATATGGCTACACCTTC,CASSRRGTGGYGYTF
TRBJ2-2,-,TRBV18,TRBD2,TGTGCCAGCTCACCCCCGGGGGGTGTCGGCGGGGAGCTGTTTTTT,CASSPPGGVGGELFF
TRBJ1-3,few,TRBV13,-,TGTGCCAGCAGCTTAGGCCCAGGGAGGACCGGCTCTGGAAACACCATATATTTT,CASSLGPGRTGSGNTIYF
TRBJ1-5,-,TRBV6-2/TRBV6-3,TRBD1,TGTGCCAGCAGTTACTCGTACAGGGGACAGCCCCAGCATTTT,CASSYSYRGQPQHF
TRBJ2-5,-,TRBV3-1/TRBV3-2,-,TGTGCCAGCAGCCCCCACCGACTGGACAGTAGAGAGACCCAGTACTTC,CASSPHRLDSRETQYF
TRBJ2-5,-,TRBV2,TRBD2,TGTGCCAGCAGTGGTGCGGGGGGAACGGAGACCCAGTACTTC,CASSGAGGTETQYF
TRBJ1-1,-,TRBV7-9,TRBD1,TGTGCCAGCAGCAACCCCGACAGGGGAACTGAAGCTTTCTTT,CASSNPDRGTEAFF
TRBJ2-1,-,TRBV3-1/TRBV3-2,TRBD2,TGTGCCAGCAGCCTTCGGGGGGGCCCATCCTACAATGAGCAGTTCTTC,CASSLRGGPSYNEQFF
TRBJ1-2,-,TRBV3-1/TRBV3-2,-,TGTGCCAGCAGCCTGACCTCAGGGGACCTTGGCTACACCTTC,CASSLTSGDLGYTF
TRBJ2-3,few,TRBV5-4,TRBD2,TGTGCCAGCAGCCCCCCTCGGACTAGCGGGAGGGGAACGCAGTATTTT,CASSPPRTSGRGTQYF
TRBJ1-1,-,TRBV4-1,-,TGCGCCAGCAGCCACCAACCCTTCACAGGGTTAGTTAGGACTGAAGCTTTCTTT,CASSHQPFTGLVRTEAFF
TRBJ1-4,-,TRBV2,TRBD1,TGTGCCAGCAGCCGGGACAGGGCTAATGAAAAACTGTTTTTT,CASSRDRANEKLFF
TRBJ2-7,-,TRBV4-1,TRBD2,TGCGCCAGCAGCCAAGTCGGTAGCGGGGGACTTTACGAGCAGTACTTC,CASSQVGSGGLYEQYF
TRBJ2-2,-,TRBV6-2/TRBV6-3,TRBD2,TGTGCCAGCAGTTATGGGACTAGCGAAAACACCGGGGAGCTGTTTTTT,CASSYGTSENTGELFF
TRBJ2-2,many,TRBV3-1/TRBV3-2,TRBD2,TGTGCCAGCAGCCCCTGGACTAGCGGGGAGAACACCGGGGAGCTGTTTTTT,CASSPWTSGENTGELFF
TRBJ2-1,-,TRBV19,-,TGTGCCAGTAGCACTAGGAGAGCCGGGACATTGGTTGCTAGGGATGAGCAGTTCTTC,CASSTRRAGTLVARDEQFF
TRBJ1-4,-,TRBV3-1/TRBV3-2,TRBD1,TGTGCCAGCAGCCTCCTCCTCCGACAGGGGGCTGAACAGGAAAAACTGTTTTTT,CASSLLLRQGAEQEKLFF
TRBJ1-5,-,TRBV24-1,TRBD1,TGTGCCACCAGAGCGACAGGGCTCAATCAGCCCCAGCATTTT,CATRATGLNQPQHF
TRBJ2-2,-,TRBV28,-,TGTGCCAGCAGTTTATTGACCCGAGGGAACACCGGGGAGCTGTTTTTT,CASSLLTRGNTGELFF
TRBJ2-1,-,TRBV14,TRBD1,TGTGCCAGCAGCCAACTGCAGGGGGCGAATGAGCAGTTCTTC,CASSQLQGANEQFF
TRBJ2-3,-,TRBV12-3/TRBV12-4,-,TGTGCCAGCAGTCCGTCAGTGGATACGCAGTATTTT,CASSPSVDTQYF
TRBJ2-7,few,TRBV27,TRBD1,TGTGCCAGCAGCTTGTCAGGGGGCGAGCAGTACTTC,CASSLSGGEQYF
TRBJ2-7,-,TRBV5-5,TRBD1,TGTGCCAGCAGCTTGAGGAACAGGGGAATTTTAAACGAGCAGTACTTC,CASSLRNRGILNEQYF
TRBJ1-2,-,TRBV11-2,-,TGTGCCAGCAGCTTTGGTAACACCAACTATGGCTACACCTTC,CASSFGNTNYGYTF